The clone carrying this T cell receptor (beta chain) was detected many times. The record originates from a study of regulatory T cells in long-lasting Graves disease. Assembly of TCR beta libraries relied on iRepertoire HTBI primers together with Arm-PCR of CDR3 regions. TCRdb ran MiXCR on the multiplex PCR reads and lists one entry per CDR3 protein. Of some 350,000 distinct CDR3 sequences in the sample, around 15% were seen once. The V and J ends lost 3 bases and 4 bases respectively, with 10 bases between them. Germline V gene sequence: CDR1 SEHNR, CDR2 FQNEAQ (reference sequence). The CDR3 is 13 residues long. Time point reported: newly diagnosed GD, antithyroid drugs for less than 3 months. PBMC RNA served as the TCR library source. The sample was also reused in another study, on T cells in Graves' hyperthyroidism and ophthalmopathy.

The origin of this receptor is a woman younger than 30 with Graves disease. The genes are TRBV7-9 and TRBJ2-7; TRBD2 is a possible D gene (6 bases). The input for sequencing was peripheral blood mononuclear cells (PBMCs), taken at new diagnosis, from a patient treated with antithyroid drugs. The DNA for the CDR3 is TGTGCCAGCAGCTTCGGCCGGGAGTACGAGCAGTACTTC. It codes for CASSFGREYEQYF.